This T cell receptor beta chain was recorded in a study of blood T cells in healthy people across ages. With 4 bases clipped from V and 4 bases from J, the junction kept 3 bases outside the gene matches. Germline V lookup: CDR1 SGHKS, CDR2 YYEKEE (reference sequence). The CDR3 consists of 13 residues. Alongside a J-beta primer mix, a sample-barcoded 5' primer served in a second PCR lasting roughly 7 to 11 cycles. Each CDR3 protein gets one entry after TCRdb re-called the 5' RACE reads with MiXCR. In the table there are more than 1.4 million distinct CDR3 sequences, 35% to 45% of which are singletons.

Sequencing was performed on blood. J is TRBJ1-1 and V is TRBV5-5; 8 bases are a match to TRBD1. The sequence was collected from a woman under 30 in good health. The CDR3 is CASSATGGTEAFF. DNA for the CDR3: TGTGCCAGCAGCGCTACAGGGGGCACTGAAGCTTTCTTT.